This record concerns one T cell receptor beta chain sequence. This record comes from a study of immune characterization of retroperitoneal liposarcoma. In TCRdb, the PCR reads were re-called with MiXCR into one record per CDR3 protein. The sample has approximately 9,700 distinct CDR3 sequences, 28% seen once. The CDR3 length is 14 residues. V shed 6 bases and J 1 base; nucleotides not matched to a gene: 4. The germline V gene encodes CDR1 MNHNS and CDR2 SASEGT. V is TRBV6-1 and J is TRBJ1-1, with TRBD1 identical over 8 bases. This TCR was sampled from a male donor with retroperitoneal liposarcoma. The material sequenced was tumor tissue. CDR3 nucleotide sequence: TGTGCCAGCAGGACGGGACAGGCGAACACTGAAGCTTTCTTT. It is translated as CASRTGQANTEAFF.